This T cell receptor beta chain was recovered during a study of cytomegalovirus exposure and HLA in healthy donors. Whole-study findings and limits: The majority of TCR sequences were rare, yet some public TCRs appeared in many donors.

PCR amplification relied on 60 Vbeta primers (plus 13 Jbeta primers). Sequencing used immunoSEQ multiplex PCR; TCRdb keeps in-frame clones, though not all of them. The sample includes tens of thousands of clones. With respect to this clone: Its antigen is unknown.

CDR1 is LNHDA, CDR2 SQIVND, per germline (reference sequence). The CDR3 runs 12 residues. The trim removed 10 bases at V and 5 bases at J, leaving 3 bases unmatched. The chain recombines TRBV19 with TRBJ2-3, with 10 bases lining up with TRBD2. This TCR derives from a woman in her 40s in good health and CMV-seronegative. The sample taken for sequencing was PBMCs. CDR3 DNA sequence: TGTGCCACCCGACTAGCGGGAGATACGCAGTATTTT. It translates to CATRLAGDTQYF.